Presented here are 9 T cell receptor beta chains from one specimen sequenced in a study of CD8 T cells in Susac syndrome. An input of roughly 0.5 to 1 ug of RNA was subjected to reverse transcription using random hexamers. TCRdb reprocessed the immunoSEQ multiplex PCR reads with MiXCR, giving one entry per CDR3 protein. The table lists some 130,000 distinct CDR3 sequences, 95% of them singletons. The sequenced sample consisted of CD8+ T cells from PBMCs. The receptors stem from a human donor with Susac syndrome.

The chain couples TRBV4-1 to TRBJ2-1; D unresolved. The CDR3 has 15 residues. The V and J ends lost 1 base and 0 bases respectively, with 7 bases between them. Germline CDR1 reads MGHRA; CDR2 reads YSYEKL. CDR3 sequence reads: CASSQGVFSYNEQFF. CDR3 DNA: TGCGCCAGCAGCCAAGGCGTATTCTCCTACAATGAGCAGTTCTTC.

The CDR3: CASSLDRGEPQHF. In nucleotides, the CDR3 is TGTGCCAGCAGTTTAGACAGGGGGGAGCCCCAGCATTTT. This sequence joins TRBV27 and TRBJ1-5; the match to TRBD1 covers 9 bases. This CDR3 has 13 amino acids. V shed 2 bases, J shed 8 bases, and the junction held 1 base outside the gene matches. Per germline, CDR1 MNHEY and CDR2 SMNVEV (reference sequence).

The CDR3 DNA sequence: TGTGCCAGCACCTTCATTTTAGGGAGCGACGAGCAGTACTTC. Amino acids: CASTFILGSDEQYF. V and J are TRBV28 and TRBJ2-7; possible D gene TRBD2, 5 bases. The germline CDR1 and CDR2 sequences are MDHEN and SYDVKM. The V end lost 7 bases, the J end lost 5 bases, and 18 bases lay between the germline ends. The CDR3 covers 14 residues.

J is TRBJ2-1 and V is TRBV21-1; the D call in the table, TRBD1, was not verified against the DNA. TRBV21-1 has pseudogene status. CDR3 length: 17 residues. The CDR3, as DNA: TGTGCCAGCAGCAAAGACTCCAGGACAGGACACTACAATGAGCAGTTCTTC. Translation: CASSKDSRTGHYNEQFF.

The chain employs TRBV4-1 and TRBJ2-3; the D gene could be TRBD1 or TRBD2 (5 bases each). CDR1 is MGHRA and CDR2 is YSYEKL in the germline V gene. Trimming shortened V by 0 bases and J by 5 bases, and 21 bases separated the two germline ends. The CDR3 consists of 18 residues. The CDR3 is CASSQDIPGPRFVDTQYF. The CDR3 nucleotides read TGCGCCAGCAGCCAAGACATCCCGGGACCCCGGTTCGTAGATACGCAGTATTTT.

J is TRBJ2-1 and V is TRBV21-1; TRBD2, the table's D call, was not compared with the DNA. TRBV21-1 is marked as a pseudogene. CDR3 length: 15 amino acids. The CDR3 spells CASSTLTSGTLLQFF. CDR3 sequence (DNA): TGTGCCAGCAGCACCCTAACTAGCGGGACCCTACTGCAGTTCTTC.

The rearrangement links TRBV28 to TRBJ2-7; no firm D call. Germline CDR1 and CDR2: MDHEN and SYDVKM. The CDR3 extends over 15 amino acids. Deletions cut 8 bases from V and 1 base from J, with 18 bases between. In DNA form, the CDR3 reads TGTGCCAGCCATCACCCCCGGAGCGCTTCCTACGAGCAGTACTTC. It is translated as CASHHPRSASYEQYF.

This chain links TRBV20-1 with TRBJ1-2, with D perhaps TRBD1 (5 bases). This CDR3 spans 12 amino acids. Germline V CDR1 and CDR2: DFQATT, SNEGSKA (reference sequence). With 3 bases removed from V and 5 bases from J, the gap between germline ends came to 10 bases. CDR3 sequence: CSARLGDYGYTF. The CDR3 nucleotides read TGCAGTGCTAGGCTGGGGGATTATGGCTACACCTTC.

This chain uses TRBV7-9 with TRBJ2-1, with 10 bases identical to TRBD1. CDR1 is SEHNR and CDR2 is FQNEAQ in the germline V gene (reference sequence). V lost 4 bases and J lost 3; bases outside the gene matches: 9. This CDR3 spans 17 amino acids. CDR3 DNA: TGTGCCAGCAGCTCCCCTCTCGGGACAGGGGTCTACAATGAGCAGTTCTTC. Translated, it gives CASSSPLGTGVYNEQFF.